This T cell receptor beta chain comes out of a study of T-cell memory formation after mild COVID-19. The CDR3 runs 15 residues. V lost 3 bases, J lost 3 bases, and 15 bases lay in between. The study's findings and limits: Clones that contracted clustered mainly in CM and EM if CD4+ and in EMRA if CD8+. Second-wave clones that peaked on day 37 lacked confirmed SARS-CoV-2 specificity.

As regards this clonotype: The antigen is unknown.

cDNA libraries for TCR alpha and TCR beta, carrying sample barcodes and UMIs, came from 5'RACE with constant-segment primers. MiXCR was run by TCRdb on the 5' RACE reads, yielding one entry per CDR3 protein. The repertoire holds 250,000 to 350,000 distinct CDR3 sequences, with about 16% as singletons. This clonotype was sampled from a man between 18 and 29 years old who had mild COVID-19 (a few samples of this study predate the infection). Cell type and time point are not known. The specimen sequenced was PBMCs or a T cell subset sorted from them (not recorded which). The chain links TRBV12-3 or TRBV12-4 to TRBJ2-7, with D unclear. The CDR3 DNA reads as TGTGCCAGCAGTTTTGGTCGCGGATCCTTCTACGAGCAGTACTTC. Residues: CASSFGRGSFYEQYF.